This T cell receptor beta chain was sequenced during a study of blood T cell repertoires in COVID-19. Across the study: The samples span acute and convalescent COVID-19 from the United States, Italy and Spain.

TCRdb keeps only in-frame clones here, not all; method: immunoSEQ multiplex PCR. Of a few hundred thousand clones detected, around 83% appear once; the ten largest clones hold about 7%. Losses at the gene ends were 4 bases for V and 6 bases for J; bases not matched to a gene: 8. The CDR3 covers 14 residues. Looked up from germline, CDR1 is SGHTA and CDR2 is FQGNSA. The TCR originated in a woman between 45 and 60 years old who had been exposed to COVID-19. The sample taken for sequencing was PBMCs or T cells enriched from blood (not recorded which). V usage is TRBV7-2 and J usage is TRBJ1-2, with 7 bases lining up with TRBD1. CDR3 loop: CASSWTGSLDGYTF. The CDR3 DNA reads as TGTGCCAGCAGCTGGACAGGCAGTTTGGATGGCTACACCTTC. The full variable domain, with the rest looked up from reference TRBV7-2 and TRBJ1-2, is GAGVSQSPSNKVTEKGKDVELRCDPISGHTALYWYRQSLGQGLEFLIYFQGNSAPDKSGLPSDRFSAERTGGSVSTLTIQRTQQEDSAVYLCASSWTGSLDGYTFGSGTRLTVV.